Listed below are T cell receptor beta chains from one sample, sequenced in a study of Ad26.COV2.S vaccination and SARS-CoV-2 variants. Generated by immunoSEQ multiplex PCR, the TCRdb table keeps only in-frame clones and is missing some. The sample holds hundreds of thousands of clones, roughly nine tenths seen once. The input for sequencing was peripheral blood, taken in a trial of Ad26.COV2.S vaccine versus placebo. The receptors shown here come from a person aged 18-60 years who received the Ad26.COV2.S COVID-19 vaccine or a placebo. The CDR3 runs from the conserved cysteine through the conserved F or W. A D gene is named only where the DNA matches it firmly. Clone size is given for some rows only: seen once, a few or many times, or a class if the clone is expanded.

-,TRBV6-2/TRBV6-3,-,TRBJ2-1,CASSYSKRQTYNEQFF,TGTGCCAGCAGTTACTCGAAACGGCAGACCTACAATGAGCAGTTCTTC
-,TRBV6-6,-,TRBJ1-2,CASSSGPRANYGYTF,TGTGCCAGCAGTTCAGGACCGAGAGCTAACTATGGCTACACCTTC
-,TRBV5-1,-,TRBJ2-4,CASSLSFQSIQYF,TGCGCCAGCAGCTTATCGTTTCAGAGCATTCAGTACTTC
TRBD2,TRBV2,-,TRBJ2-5,CASSERLAGERRQETQYF,TGTGCCAGCAGTGAGAGGCTAGCGGGAGAGAGGCGGCAAGAGACCCAGTACTTC
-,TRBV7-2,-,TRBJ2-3,CASSLGDGTDTQYF,TGTGCCAGCAGCTTAGGGGACGGCACAGATACGCAGTATTTT
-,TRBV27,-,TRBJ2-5,CASSQGGSETQYF,TGTGCCAGCAGTCAGGGGGGTTCAGAGACCCAGTACTTC
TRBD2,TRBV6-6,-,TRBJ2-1,CASSPLGLAGGPLYNEQFF,TGTGCCAGCAGTCCACTCGGACTAGCGGGAGGGCCGCTTTACAATGAGCAGTTCTTC
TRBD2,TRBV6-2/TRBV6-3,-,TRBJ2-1,CASSYPLAGKASLF,TGTGCCAGCAGTTACCCTTTAGCGGGAAAGGCTTCCCTCTTC
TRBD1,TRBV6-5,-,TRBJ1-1,CASSSMTGLGGEAFF,TGTGCCAGCAGTTCCATGACAGGGTTAGGAGGCGAAGCTTTCTTT
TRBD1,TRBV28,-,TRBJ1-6,CASSFPGQGSPLHF,TGTGCCAGCAGTTTCCCGGGACAGGGGTCACCCCTCCACTTT
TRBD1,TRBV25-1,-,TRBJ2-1,CASIVSGTGSSYNEQFF,TGTGCCAGCATTGTCTCCGGGACAGGGAGCTCCTACAATGAGCAGTTCTTC
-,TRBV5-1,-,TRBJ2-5,CASSWGGSGEETQYF,TGCGCCAGCAGCTGGGGGGGCAGCGGCGAAGAGACCCAGTACTTC
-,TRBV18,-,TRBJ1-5,CASSPVGLEDQPQHF,TGTGCCAGCTCACCAGTAGGGCTCGAGGATCAGCCCCAGCATTTT
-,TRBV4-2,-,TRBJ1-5,CASSQERGRGIQPQHF,TGTGCCAGCAGCCAAGAACGGGGGCGCGGGATCCAGCCCCAGCATTTT
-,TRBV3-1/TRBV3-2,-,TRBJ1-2,CASSPTGSNYGYTF,TGTGCCAGCAGCCCCACCGGGAGTAACTATGGCTACACCTTC
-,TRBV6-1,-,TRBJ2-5,CASSNPGQQETQYF,TGTGCCAGCAGTAACCCGGGACAACAAGAGACCCAGTACTTC
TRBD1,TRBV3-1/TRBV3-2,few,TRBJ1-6,CASSARTGSPLHF,TGTGCCAGCAGCGCCCGGACAGGTTCACCCCTCCACTTT
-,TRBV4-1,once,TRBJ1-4,CASSQGTNTNEKLFF,TGCGCCAGCAGCCAAGGGACCAATACTAATGAAAAACTGTTTTTT
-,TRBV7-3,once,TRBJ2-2,CASMGVAGELFF,TGTGCCAGCATGGGTGTGGCCGGGGAGCTGTTTTTT
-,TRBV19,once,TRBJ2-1,CASSHDGGPYNEQFF,TGTGCCAGTAGTCATGATGGGGGCCCCTACAATGAGCAGTTCTTC
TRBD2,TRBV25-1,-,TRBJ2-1,CASSALTSGRGNEQFF,TGTGCCAGCAGTGCGCTGACTAGCGGGAGAGGCAATGAGCAGTTCTTC
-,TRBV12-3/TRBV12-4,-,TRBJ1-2,CASSNQAQYGYTF,TGTGCCAGCAGTAATCAGGCCCAATATGGCTACACCTTC
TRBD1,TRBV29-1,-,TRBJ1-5,CSVTQGDQPQHF,TGCAGCGTTACCCAGGGGGATCAGCCCCAGCATTTT
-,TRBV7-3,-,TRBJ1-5,CASSSSGSNQPQHF,TGTGCCAGCAGCTCAAGTGGGAGCAATCAGCCCCAGCATTTT
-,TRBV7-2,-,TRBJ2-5,CASSPGWRGETQYF,TGTGCCAGCAGCCCCGGCTGGCGCGGGGAGACCCAGTACTTC
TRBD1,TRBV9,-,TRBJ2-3,CASSAGQSTDTQYF,TGTGCCAGCAGCGCGGGACAGAGCACAGATACGCAGTATTTT
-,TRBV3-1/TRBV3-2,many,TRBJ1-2,CASSQVSATTAGYTF,TGTGCCAGCAGCCAAGTTAGTGCGACAACAGCTGGCTACACCTTC
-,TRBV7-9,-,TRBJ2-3,CASSFRTGTPSTDTQYF,TGTGCCAGCAGCTTTCGTACCGGGACTCCTAGCACAGATACGCAGTATTTT
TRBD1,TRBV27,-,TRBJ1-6,CASRGQGGSPLHF,TGTGCCAGCAGAGGACAGGGTGGGTCACCCCTCCACTTT
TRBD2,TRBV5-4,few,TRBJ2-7,CASSFTAVAGGHEQYF,TGTGCCAGCAGCTTTACAGCGGTAGCGGGAGGACACGAGCAGTACTTC
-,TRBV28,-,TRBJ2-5,CASSLLIRVQETQYF,TGTGCCAGCAGTTTACTTATCCGGGTCCAAGAGACCCAGTACTTC
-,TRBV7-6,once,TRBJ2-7,CASSPQPGTGEQYF,TGTGCCAGCAGCCCGCAACCGGGGACTGGCGAGCAGTACTTC
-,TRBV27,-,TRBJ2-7,CATIHPGVYEQYF,TGTGCCACCATCCACCCAGGGGTTTACGAGCAGTACTTC
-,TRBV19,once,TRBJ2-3,CASRVAASTDTQYF,TGTGCCAGTAGGGTAGCGGCTAGCACAGATACGCAGTATTTT
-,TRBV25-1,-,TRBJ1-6,CASSEYAQARNSPLHF,TGTGCCAGCAGTGAATACGCTCAAGCGAGAAATTCACCCCTCCACTTT
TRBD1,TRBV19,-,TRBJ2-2,CASKGTGDTGELFF,TGTGCCAGTAAGGGGACAGGGGATACCGGGGAGCTGTTTTTT
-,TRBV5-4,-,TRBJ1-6,CASSLDSILPPLHF,TGTGCCAGCAGCTTAGACAGCATCTTGCCACCCCTCCACTTT
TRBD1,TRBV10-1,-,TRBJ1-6,CASRTGRFSPLHF,TGCGCCAGCCGGACAGGGCGTTTTTCACCCCTCCACTTT
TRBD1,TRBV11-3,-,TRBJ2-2,CASQTGSAGELFF,TGTGCCAGCCAGACAGGGTCGGCCGGGGAGCTGTTTTTT
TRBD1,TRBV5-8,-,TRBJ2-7,CASSPQGTTYEQYF,TGTGCCAGCAGCCCACAGGGGACCACCTACGAGCAGTACTTC
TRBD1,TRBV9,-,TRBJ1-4,CASSVQTGDVGEKLFF,TGTGCCAGCAGCGTACAAACAGGGGATGTAGGTGAAAAACTGTTTTTT
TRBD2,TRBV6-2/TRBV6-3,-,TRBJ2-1,CASSYSVAGGYNEQFF,TGTGCCAGCAGTTACTCGGTAGCGGGGGGTTACAATGAGCAGTTCTTC
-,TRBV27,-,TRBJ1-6,CASTRRNDIAFRGSPLHF,TGTGCCAGCACTCGGCGGAACGACATTGCGTTCCGGGGTTCACCCCTCCACTTT
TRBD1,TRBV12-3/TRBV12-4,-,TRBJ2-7,CASSYRGAEQYF,TGTGCCAGCAGCTACAGGGGCGCCGAGCAGTACTTC
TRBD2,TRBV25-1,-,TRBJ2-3,CASSSSGVLPGEQYF,TGTGCCAGCAGTAGTAGCGGGGTCCTCCCGGGGGAGCAGTATTTT
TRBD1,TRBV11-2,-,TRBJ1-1,CAETGIKTNTEAFF,TGTGCCGAGACAGGGATAAAGACGAACACTGAAGCTTTCTTT
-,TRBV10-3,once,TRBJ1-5,CAISRGNQPQHF,TGTGCCATAAGTCGTGGCAATCAGCCCCAGCATTTT
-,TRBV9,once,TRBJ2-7,CASSIGGGTEQYF,TGTGCCAGCAGCATAGGGGGAGGGACCGAGCAGTACTTC
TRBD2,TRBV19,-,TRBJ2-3,CASWGGLGTDTQYF,TGTGCCAGTTGGGGGGGACTGGGCACAGATACGCAGTATTTT
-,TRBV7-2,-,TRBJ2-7,CASSDPYEQYF,TGTGCCAGCAGCGACCCCTACGAGCAGTACTTC
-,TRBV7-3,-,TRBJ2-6,CASSLTVVSGANVLTF,TGTGCCAGCAGCTTAACTGTCGTCTCTGGGGCCAACGTCCTGACTTTC
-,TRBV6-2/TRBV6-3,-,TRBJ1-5,CASSYSGGGQPQHF,TGTGCCAGCAGTTACTCGGGGGGAGGGCAGCCCCAGCATTTT
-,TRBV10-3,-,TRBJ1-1,CANAPGGKNTEAFF,TGTGCCAACGCACCGGGAGGCAAAAACACTGAAGCTTTCTTT
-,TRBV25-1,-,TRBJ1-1,CASSEGTRRYNTEAFF,TGTGCCAGCAGTGAGGGGACACGAAGATACAACACTGAAGCTTTCTTT
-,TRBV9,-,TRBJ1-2,CASSADTGFGYTF,TGTGCCAGCAGCGCCGACACAGGGTTCGGCTACACCTTC
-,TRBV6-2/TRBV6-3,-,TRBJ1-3,CASSYPPDRGNTIYF,TGTGCCAGCAGTTACCCCCCGGACAGAGGAAACACCATATATTTT
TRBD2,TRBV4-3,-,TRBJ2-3,CASSQDLAGGADTQYF,TGCGCCAGCAGCCAAGATTTGGCGGGGGGGGCAGATACGCAGTATTTT